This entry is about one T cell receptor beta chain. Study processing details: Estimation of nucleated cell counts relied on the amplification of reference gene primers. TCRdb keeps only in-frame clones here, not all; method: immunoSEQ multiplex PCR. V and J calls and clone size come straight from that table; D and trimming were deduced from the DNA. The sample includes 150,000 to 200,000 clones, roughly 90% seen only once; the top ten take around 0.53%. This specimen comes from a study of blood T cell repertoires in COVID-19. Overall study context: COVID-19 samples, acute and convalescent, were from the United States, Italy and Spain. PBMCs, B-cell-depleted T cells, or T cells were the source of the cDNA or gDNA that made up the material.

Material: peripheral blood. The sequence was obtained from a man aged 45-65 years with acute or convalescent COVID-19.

The CDR3 protein is CASSYTYRDRSSGANVLTF. The CDR3 DNA is TGTGCCAGCAGCTACACCTACCGGGACAGATCCTCTGGGGCCAACGTCCTGACTTTC. The rearrangement links TRBV11-2 to TRBJ2-6; 7 bases are a match to TRBD1. Germline V gene data show CDR1 as SGHAT and CDR2 as FQNNGV. V lost 4 bases, J lost 0 bases, and 12 bases stayed unmatched. CDR3 size: 19 residues.